The 21 T cell receptor beta chains below all came from one sample that was sequenced in a study of cytomegalovirus exposure and HLA in healthy donors. The PCR had 60 Vbeta and 13 Jbeta primers. The protocol was immunoSEQ multiplex PCR, while the TCRdb copy is restricted to in-frame clones and leaves out a portion. The sample yields about 40,000 clones, approximately 57% seen once. Sequenced input: PBMCs. The source of these receptors is a man aged 55 to 69 in good health and CMV-seropositive.

This sequence joins TRBV5-5 and TRBJ2-7, with TRBD2 matching over 8 bases. The CDR3 has 16 amino acids. CDR1 SGHKS and CDR2 YYEKEE come from the germline V gene (reference sequence). The J segment lost 3 bases and the V segment lost 4 bases, leaving 12 bases of the junction unmatched. The CDR3 region has the DNA TGTGCCAGCAGCCCCCGGGGGGGTCAGAAAGTCTACGAGCAGTACTTC. Translating gives CASSPRGGQKVYEQYF.

CDR3 residues: CASQAAGTGASGELFF. CDR3 coding DNA: TGTGCCAGCCAAGCAGCCGGGACAGGAGCATCCGGGGAGCTGTTTTTT. The chain links TRBV7-9 to TRBJ2-2, with 8 nucleotides matching TRBD1. Germline V gene data show CDR1 as SEHNR and CDR2 as FQNEAQ (reference sequence). This CDR3 spans 16 amino acids. The V and J ends lost 8 bases and 6 bases, in that order; junction bases with no gene match: 14.

The chain has TRBV7-9 and TRBJ2-1, with TRBD2 as a possible D gene (6 bases). Trimming left V 6 bases short and J 0 bases short, with 6 bases between. Germline CDR1 reads SEHNR; CDR2 reads FQNEAQ (reference sequence). The CDR3 has 13 amino acids. CDR3 DNA sequence: TGTGCCAGCAGGGAGGGCTCCTACAATGAGCAGTTCTTC. It is translated as CASREGSYNEQFF.

The genes are TRBV28 and TRBJ2-2; D perhaps matches TRBD2 (5 bases). The CDR3 consists of 14 residues. CDR1 and CDR2 (germline): MDHEN, SYDVKM. The V end was cut by 7 bases, the J end by 4 bases, with 13 bases between. The CDR3: CASTRLAGTGELFF. CDR3 coding DNA: TGTGCCAGCACGAGATTGGCGGGCACCGGGGAGCTGTTTTTT.

V and J are TRBV5-8 and TRBJ2-5, with TRBD1 matching over 7 bases. The V segment lost 2 bases and the J segment 4 bases; nucleotides outside the gene matches: 8. The CDR3 consists of 15 residues. From germline, CDR1 is SGHTS and CDR2 YDEGEE. The CDR3 loop is CASSFYTGVIETQYF. The CDR3 nucleotides are TGTGCCAGCAGCTTTTATACAGGGGTAATAGAGACCCAGTACTTC.

Comments on this clone: Germline and junction disagree at one end, which may indicate a read error. The sample holds other DNA sequences that translate to the same CDR3. This rearrangement joins TRBV5-1 to TRBJ2-5; D is undetermined. CDR1 is SGHRS and CDR2 is YFSETQ in the germline V gene. The CDR3 is made up of 13 amino acids. The CDR3 region is CASSLVVQETQYF. CDR3 sequence (DNA): TGTGCCAGCAGCTTGGTCGTCCAAGAGACCCAGTACTTC.

The rearrangement links TRBV5-4 to TRBJ2-5; D is unresolved. Germline lookup yields CDR1 SGHNT and CDR2 YYREEE (reference sequence). The CDR3 runs 14 residues. V dropped 0 bases and J dropped 1 base, with 7 bases sitting between them. In nucleotides, the CDR3 is TGTGCCAGCAGCTTGGGCGGTACCCAAGAGACCCAGTACTTC. It translates to CASSLGGTQETQYF.

This chain links TRBV21-1 with TRBJ2-2; the table names TRBD2, a call not compared with the DNA. TRBV21-1 counts as a pseudogene. The CDR3 has 17 residues. CDR3: CASSKGSTQLRTGELFF. The CDR3 DNA reads TGTGCCAGCAGCAAAGGCTCCACCCAGCTGAGGACCGGGGAGCTGTTTTTT.

This rearrangement joins TRBV13 to TRBJ1-3, with a possible D match to TRBD1 (5 bases). This CDR3 has 15 residues. Germline assignment: CDR1 PRHDT and CDR2 FYEKMQ (reference sequence). The V and J ends lost 5 bases and 2 bases respectively, with 13 bases between them. DNA of the CDR3: TGTGCCAGCAGCCACCGGGGGGTCACTGGAAACACCATATATTTT. Translation gives CASSHRGVTGNTIYF.

The V call is TRBV6-5, the J call TRBJ2-7; 8 positions match TRBD2. The germline V gene has CDR1 MNHEY and CDR2 SVGAGI. V shed 8 bases, J shed 3 bases, and the junction held 9 bases outside the gene matches. The CDR3 loop spans 14 amino acids. CDR3 DNA: TGTGCCAGCGCCGGACTAGCAGGAAACTACGAGCAGTACTTC. Translating it yields CASAGLAGNYEQYF.

This sequence joins TRBV15 and TRBJ2-7, with a weak D call TRBD1 (6 bases). The ends were cut back, 3 bases at V and 2 bases at J, with 20 bases in the middle. The germline V gene has CDR1 LNHNV and CDR2 YYDKDF (reference sequence). The CDR3 is made up of 17 amino acids. CDR3 sequence (DNA): TGTGCCACCAGCAGGTCTAGGTCGACAGGTCCGACCTACGAGCAGTACTTC. It yields the protein CATSRSRSTGPTYEQYF.

This chain links TRBV19 with TRBJ2-6; D gene unclear. The germline V and J ends were trimmed by 6 bases and 0 bases, with 12 bases remaining between them. From germline, CDR1 is LNHDA and CDR2 SQIVND (reference sequence). The CDR3 is 16 residues long. The CDR3 region is CASRYTDSSGANVLTF. For the CDR3, the DNA is TGTGCCAGTAGATATACCGATAGCTCTGGGGCCAACGTCCTGACTTTC.

The chain couples TRBV7-9 to TRBJ2-7, with D possibly being TRBD1 (5 bases). This CDR3 has 14 amino acids. The germline gives CDR1 SEHNR, CDR2 FQNEAQ (reference sequence). Trimming removed 1 base at V and 4 bases at J, with 11 bases between. The CDR3 sequence is CASSLDGARYEQYF. In nucleotides, the CDR3 is TGTGCCAGCAGCTTAGATGGGGCCCGTTACGAGCAGTACTTC.

This rearrangement joins TRBV20-1 to TRBJ2-5; weak D call: TRBD1 (6 bases). Trimming pared 7 bases from V and 8 bases from J, leaving 14 bases between. CDR1 and CDR2 (germline): DFQATT, SNEGSKA (reference sequence). CDR3 length: 11 amino acids. For the CDR3, the DNA is TGCAGTGTTCGGACAGAGCGCACCCAGTACTTC. Its translation: CSVRTERTQYF.

The chain recombines TRBV30 with TRBJ2-5; TRBD1 matches 10 bases. Germline CDR1 reads GTSNPN; CDR2 reads SVGIG (reference sequence). With V trimmed by 1 base and J by 1 base, 3 bases remained unmatched. The CDR3 extends over 15 amino acids. The CDR3 DNA is TGTGCCTGGAGTGATTGGACAGGGGGCCAAGAGACCCAGTACTTC. Translated: CAWSDWTGGQETQYF.

The gene calls are TRBV4-1 and TRBJ2-3; a possible D gene is TRBD2 (7 bases). CDR1 is MGHRA and CDR2 is YSYEKL in the germline V gene. CDR3 length: 12 amino acids. The ends were cut back, 1 base at V and 14 bases at J, with 13 bases in the middle. The chain's CDR3 is CASSQGGGGLYF. CDR3 sequence (DNA): TGCGCCAGCAGCCAAGGAGGGGGGGGCCTGTATTTT.

This clone was found a few times. This chain joins TRBV29-1 and TRBJ2-1, with 9 bases identical to TRBD1. Per the germline V gene, CDR1 is SQVTM and CDR2 is ANQGSEA. The CDR3 is made up of 13 amino acids. The V gene end was trimmed by 5 bases and the J gene end by 9 bases; junction bases not matched to a gene: 8. The CDR3 nucleotides read TGCAGCGTTTCCGGGACAGGGTGGGGTGAGCAGTTCTTC. It is translated as CSVSGTGWGEQFF.

This clone came up a few times. V is TRBV6-6 and J is TRBJ1-5; 8 bases are a match to TRBD1. The CDR3 runs 14 residues. The trim removed 8 bases at V and 2 bases at J, leaving 5 bases unmatched. Germline-derived CDR1 and CDR2 are MNHNY and SVGAGI (reference sequence). This chain's CDR3 is CASDDRGGNQPQHF. CDR3 coding DNA: TGTGCCAGCGACGACAGGGGAGGCAATCAGCCCCAGCATTTT.

The chain has TRBV9 and TRBJ2-2; 13 nucleotides agree with TRBD2. The CDR3 consists of 18 residues. The junction had 8 bases not matched to a gene; V was cut back by 3 bases and J by 3 bases. Germline assignment: CDR1 SGDLS and CDR2 YYNGEE. CDR3 protein: CASSAPLGLAGDTGELFF. In DNA, the CDR3 is TGTGCCAGCAGCGCGCCCCTCGGACTAGCGGGGGACACCGGGGAGCTGTTTTTT.

The chain uses TRBV21-1 and TRBJ2-3; TRBD2 is the table's D call, not checked against the DNA. TRBV21-1 is a pseudogene segment. CDR3 length: 17 amino acids. CDR3 amino acids: CASSKGAGGPEADTQYF. The CDR3 nucleotides are TGTGCCAGCAGCAAAGGGGCGGGAGGCCCCGAAGCAGATACGCAGTATTTT.

The chain employs TRBV7-2 and TRBJ2-1; possible D gene TRBD1, 6 bases. Trimming took off 1 base at V and 7 bases at J, with 11 bases between the two ends. This CDR3 has 14 residues. In germline, CDR1 is SGHTA, CDR2 FQGNSA. The DNA for the CDR3 is TGTGCCAGCAGCTTAGTAGGGGGATTGAATGAGCAGTTCTTC. It specifies CASSLVGGLNEQFF.